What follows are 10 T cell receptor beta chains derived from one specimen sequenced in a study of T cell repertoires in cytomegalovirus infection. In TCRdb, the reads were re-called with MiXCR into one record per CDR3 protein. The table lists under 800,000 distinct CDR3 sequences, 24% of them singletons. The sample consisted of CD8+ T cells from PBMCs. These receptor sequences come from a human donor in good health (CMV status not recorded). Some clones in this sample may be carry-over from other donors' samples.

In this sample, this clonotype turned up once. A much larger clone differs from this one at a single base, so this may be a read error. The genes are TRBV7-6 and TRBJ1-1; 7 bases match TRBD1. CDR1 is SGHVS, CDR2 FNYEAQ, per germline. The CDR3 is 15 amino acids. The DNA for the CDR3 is TGTGCCAGCAGCTTAGAGCGCAGGGGGAACTCTGAAGCTTTCTTT. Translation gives CASSLERRGNSEAFF.

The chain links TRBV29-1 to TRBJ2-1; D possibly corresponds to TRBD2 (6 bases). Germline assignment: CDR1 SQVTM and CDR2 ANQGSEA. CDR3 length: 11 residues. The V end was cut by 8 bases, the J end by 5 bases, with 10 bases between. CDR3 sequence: CSLGGNNEQFF. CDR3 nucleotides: TGCAGCCTCGGAGGGAACAATGAGCAGTTCTTC.

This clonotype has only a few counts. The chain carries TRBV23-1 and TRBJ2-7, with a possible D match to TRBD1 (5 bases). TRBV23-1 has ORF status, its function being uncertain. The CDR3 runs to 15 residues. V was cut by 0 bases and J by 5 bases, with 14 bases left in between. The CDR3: CASSQSCRALHEQYV. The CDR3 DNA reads TGCGCCAGCAGTCAATCGTGCAGGGCCCTCCACGAGCAGTACGTC.

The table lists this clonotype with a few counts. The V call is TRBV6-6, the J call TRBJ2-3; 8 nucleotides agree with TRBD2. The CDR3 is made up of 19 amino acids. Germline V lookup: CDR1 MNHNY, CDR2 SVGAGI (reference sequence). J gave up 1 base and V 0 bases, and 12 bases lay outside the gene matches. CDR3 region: CASSYSSPSGGWGTDTQYF. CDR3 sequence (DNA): TGTGCCAGCAGTTACTCGAGTCCCTCGGGAGGGTGGGGCACAGATACGCAGTATTTT.

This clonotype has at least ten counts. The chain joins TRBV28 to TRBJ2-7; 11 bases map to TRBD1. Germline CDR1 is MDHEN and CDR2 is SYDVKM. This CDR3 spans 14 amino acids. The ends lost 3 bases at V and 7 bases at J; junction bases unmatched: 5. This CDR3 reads CASSFLGTGGEQYV. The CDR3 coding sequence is TGTGCCAGCAGTTTCCTCGGGACAGGGGGGGAGCAGTACGTC.

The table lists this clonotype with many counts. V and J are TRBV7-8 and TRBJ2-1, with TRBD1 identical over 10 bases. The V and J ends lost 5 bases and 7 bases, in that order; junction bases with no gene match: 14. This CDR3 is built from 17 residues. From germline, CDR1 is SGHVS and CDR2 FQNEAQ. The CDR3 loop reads CASSPRGGTGAGNEQFF. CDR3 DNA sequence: TGTGCCAGCAGCCCCCGGGGGGGGACAGGGGCGGGGAATGAGCAGTTCTTC.

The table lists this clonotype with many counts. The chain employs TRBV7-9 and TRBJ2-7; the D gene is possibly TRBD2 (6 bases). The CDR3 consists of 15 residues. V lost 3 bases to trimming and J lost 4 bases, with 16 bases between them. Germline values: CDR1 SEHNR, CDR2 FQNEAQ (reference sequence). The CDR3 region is CASSLGPGGVYEQYF. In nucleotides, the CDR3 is TGTGCCAGCAGCTTGGGTCCCGGGGGAGTTTACGAGCAGTACTTC.

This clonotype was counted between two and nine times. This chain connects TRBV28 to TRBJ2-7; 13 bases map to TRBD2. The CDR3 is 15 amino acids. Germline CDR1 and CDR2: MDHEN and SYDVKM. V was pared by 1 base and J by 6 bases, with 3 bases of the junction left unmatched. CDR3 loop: CASSLSGLAGIEQYV. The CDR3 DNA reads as TGTGCCAGCAGTTTATCGGGACTAGCGGGGATCGAGCAGTACGTC.

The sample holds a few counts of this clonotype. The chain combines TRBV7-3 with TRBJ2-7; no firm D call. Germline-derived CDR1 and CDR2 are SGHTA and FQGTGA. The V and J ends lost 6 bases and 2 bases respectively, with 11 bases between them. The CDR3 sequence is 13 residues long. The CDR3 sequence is CASSPTPPYEQYV. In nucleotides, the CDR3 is TGTGCCAGCAGTCCGACCCCCCCCTACGAGCAGTACGTC.

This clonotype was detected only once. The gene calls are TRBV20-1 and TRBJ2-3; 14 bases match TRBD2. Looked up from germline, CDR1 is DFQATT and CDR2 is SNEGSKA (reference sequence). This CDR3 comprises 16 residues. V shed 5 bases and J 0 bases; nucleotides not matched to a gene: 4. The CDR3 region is CSAWTSGGTSTDTQYF. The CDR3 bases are TGCAGTGCTTGGACTAGCGGGGGGACGAGCACAGATACGCAGTATTTT.